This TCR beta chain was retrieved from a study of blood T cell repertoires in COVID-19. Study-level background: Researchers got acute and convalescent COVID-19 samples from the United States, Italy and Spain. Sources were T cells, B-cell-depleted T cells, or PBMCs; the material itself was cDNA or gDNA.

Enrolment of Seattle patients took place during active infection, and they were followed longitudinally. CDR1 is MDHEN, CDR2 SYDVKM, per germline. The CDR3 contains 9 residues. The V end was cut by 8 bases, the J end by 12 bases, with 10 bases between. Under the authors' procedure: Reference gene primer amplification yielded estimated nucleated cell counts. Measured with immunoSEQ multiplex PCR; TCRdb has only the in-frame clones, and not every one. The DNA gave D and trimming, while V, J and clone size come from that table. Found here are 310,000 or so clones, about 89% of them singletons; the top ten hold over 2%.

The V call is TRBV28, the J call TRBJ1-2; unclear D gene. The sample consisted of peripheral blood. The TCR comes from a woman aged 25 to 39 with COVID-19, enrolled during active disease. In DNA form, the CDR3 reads TGTGCCAGCGGAAATAGCCACACCTTC. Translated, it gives CASGNSHTF.